This record covers a single T cell receptor (beta chain). The data belong to a study of technical replicates of blood from a few donors. There are 15 residues in the CDR3. The germline V and J ends were trimmed by 0 bases and 7 bases, with 13 bases remaining between them. Germline V gene sequence: CDR1 KGHSH, CDR2 LQKENI. Data came from immunoSEQ multiplex PCR; TCRdb stores just in-frame clones and leaves some out. The sample lists around 81,000 clones; about 81% were seen once. The J gene is TRBJ2-1, the V gene TRBV18; D is perhaps TRBD2 (6 bases). The sequencing sample was made of PBMCs. This sequence originates from a human donor in good health. Some clones in this sample may be carry-over from other donors' samples. In DNA, the CDR3 is TGTGCCAGCTCACCACCCGGGGGTTTCGGGAATGAGCAGTTCTTC. Protein: CASSPPGGFGNEQFF.